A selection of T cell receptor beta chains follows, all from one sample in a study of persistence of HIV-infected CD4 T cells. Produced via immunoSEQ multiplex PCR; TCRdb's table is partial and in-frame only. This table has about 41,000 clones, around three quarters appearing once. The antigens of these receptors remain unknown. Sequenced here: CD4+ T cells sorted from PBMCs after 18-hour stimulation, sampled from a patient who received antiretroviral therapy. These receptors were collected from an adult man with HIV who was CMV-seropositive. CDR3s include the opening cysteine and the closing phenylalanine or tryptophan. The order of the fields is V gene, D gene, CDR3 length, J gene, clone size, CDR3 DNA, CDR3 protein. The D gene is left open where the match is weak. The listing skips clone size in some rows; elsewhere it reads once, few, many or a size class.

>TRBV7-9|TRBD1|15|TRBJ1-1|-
TGTGCCAGCAGCTTTCACGAGAGGACAGGGCCCGAGGCTTTCTTT
CASSFHERTGPEAFF
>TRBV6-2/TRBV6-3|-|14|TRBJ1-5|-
TGTGCCAGCAGTACAGGGATAGGGACGCAGCCCCAGCATTTT
CASSTGIGTQPQHF
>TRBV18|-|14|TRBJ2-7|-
TGTGCCAGCTCACCTGGGGCAGATTTCTACGAGCAGTACTTC
CASSPGADFYEQYF
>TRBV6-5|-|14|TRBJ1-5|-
TGTGCCAGCAGTCCGGACACTAGCAATCAGCCCCAGCATTTT
CASSPDTSNQPQHF
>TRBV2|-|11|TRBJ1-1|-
TGTGCCAGCAGCCAGGGCAGCGTAGCTTTCTTT
CASSQGSVAFF
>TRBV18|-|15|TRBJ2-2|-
TGTGCCAGCTCACACGGAAGCTCGAACACCGGGGAGCTGTTTTTT
CASSHGSSNTGELFF
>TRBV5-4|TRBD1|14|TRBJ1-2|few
TGTGCCAGCAGCTCAGGACAGGGGAAGTCAAGCTACACCTTC
CASSSGQGKSSYTF
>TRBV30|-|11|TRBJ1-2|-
TGTGCCTGGGGCCTCGGTCATGGCTACACCTTC
CAWGLGHGYTF
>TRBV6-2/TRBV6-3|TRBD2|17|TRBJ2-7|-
TGTGCCAGCAGTTACTCGACAGTAGCGGGGTTACCATACGAGCAGTACTTC
CASSYSTVAGLPYEQYF
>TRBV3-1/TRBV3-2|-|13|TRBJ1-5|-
TGTGCCAGCAGCCAAAATGAGAATCAGCCCCAGCATTTT
CASSQNENQPQHF
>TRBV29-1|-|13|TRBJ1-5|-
TGCAGCGCCGGTGGGGGGGAGAATCAGCCCCAGCATTTT
CSAGGGENQPQHF
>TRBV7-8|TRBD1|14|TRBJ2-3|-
TGTGCCAGCAGCTGGGGACAGGGGACAGATACGCAGTATTTT
CASSWGQGTDTQYF
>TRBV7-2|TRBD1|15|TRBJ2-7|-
TGTGCCAGCAGCTTATGGGCAGGGGGATCGGGCGAGCAGTACTTC
CASSLWAGGSGEQYF
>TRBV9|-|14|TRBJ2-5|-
TGTGCCAGCAGCGTAGGGGGTGGGTGGGAGACCCAGTACTTC
CASSVGGGWETQYF
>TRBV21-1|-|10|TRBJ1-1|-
TGTGCCAGACCAACCGCTGAAGCTTTCTTT
CARPTAEAFF
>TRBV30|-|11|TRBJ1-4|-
TGTGCCTGGAGCGCTCTAGAAAAACTGTTTTTT
CAWSALEKLFF
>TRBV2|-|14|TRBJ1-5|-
TGTGCCAGCCAGGGGACGTCGGCGAATCAGCCCCAGCATTTT
CASQGTSANQPQHF
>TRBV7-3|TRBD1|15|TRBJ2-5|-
TGTGCCAGCAGCTTAAATCAGGGGGCTAGAGAGACCCAGTACTTC
CASSLNQGARETQYF
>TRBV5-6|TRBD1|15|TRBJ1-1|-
TGTGCCAGCATACCGGGACAGCTTATGGGCACTGAAGCTTTCTTT
CASIPGQLMGTEAFF
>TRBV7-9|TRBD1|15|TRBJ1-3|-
TGTGCCAGCAGCCCGGGACAGAACTCTGGAAACACCATATATTTT
CASSPGQNSGNTIYF
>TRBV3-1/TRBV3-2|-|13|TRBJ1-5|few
TGTGCCAGCAGCCAGGACAGAGATCAGCCCCAGCATTTT
CASSQDRDQPQHF
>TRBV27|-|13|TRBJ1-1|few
TGTGCCAGCAGTGGACAGCCGAACACTGAAGCTTTCTTT
CASSGQPNTEAFF
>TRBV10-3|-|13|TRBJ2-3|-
TGTGCCATCAGTGATACTAGCACAGATACGCAGTATTTT
CAISDTSTDTQYF
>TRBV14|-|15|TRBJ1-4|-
TGTGCCAGCAGCCAAGATCAGGGCCCTAATGAAAAACTGTTTTTT
CASSQDQGPNEKLFF
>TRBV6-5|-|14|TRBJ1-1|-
TGTGCCAGCAGCCAACGGGCCTTTTTTACTGAAGCTTTCTTT
CASSQRAFFTEAFF
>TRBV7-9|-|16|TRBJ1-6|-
TGTGCCAGCAGCTTAGCGGGCAGGACTCAGGGTTCACCCCTCCACTTT
CASSLAGRTQGSPLHF
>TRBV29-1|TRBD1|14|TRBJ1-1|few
TGCAGCGTTCGGGACAGGGGGCGAAGCACTGAAGCTTTCTTT
CSVRDRGRSTEAFF
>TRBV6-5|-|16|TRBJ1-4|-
TGTGCCAGCAGTCACTTTACTGTCGGGGGGGCGGAAAAACTGTTTTTT
CASSHFTVGGAEKLFF
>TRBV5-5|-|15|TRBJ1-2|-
TGTGCCAGCAGCTTGTCCCAGGGTACCAACTATGGCTACACCTTC
CASSLSQGTNYGYTF
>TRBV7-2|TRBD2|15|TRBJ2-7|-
TGTGCCAGCAGCCTGGACACCGGGAGGGCCTACGAGCAGTACTTC
CASSLDTGRAYEQYF
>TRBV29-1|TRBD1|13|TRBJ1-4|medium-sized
TGCAGCGTTGCACAGGGGTATAATGAAAAACTGTTTTTT
CSVAQGYNEKLFF
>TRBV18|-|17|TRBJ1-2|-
TGTGCCAGCTCCCAATCCGAGACGTCACATGCGACTAGGGGCTACACCTTC
CASSQSETSHATRGYTF
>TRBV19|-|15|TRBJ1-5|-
TGTGCCAGTAGTAATCTGGGAATGAGCAATCAGCCCCAGCATTTT
CASSNLGMSNQPQHF
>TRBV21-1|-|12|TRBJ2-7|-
TGTGCCAGCAGCCGGCGGAAATACGAGCAGTACTTC
CASSRRKYEQYF
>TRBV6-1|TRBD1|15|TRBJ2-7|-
TGTGCCAGCAGCGAAGGGCACACAGGGGGCTACGAGCAGTACTTC
CASSEGHTGGYEQYF
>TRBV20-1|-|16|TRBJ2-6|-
TGCAGTGCTAGTCCGGGACGGAGCTCTGGGGCCAACGTCCTGACTTTC
CSASPGRSSGANVLTF
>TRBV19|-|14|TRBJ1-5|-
TGTGCCAGTAGTATGAGGGGGGCGAATCAGCCCCAGCATTTT
CASSMRGANQPQHF
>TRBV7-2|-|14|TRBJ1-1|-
TGTGCCAGCAGCTTATTTACCCCTGGCACTGAAGCTTTCTTT
CASSLFTPGTEAFF
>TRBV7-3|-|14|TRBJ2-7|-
TGTGCCAGCAGCCCCTCACAGGACTCCTACGAGCAGTACTTC
CASSPSQDSYEQYF
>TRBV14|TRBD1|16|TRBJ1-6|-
TGTGCCAGCAGCCAAGATCCCCCAGGGGGAGGTTCACCCCTCCACTTT
CASSQDPPGGGSPLHF
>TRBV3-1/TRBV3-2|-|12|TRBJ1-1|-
TGTGCCAGCAGCCATGGGGGCACTGAAGCTTTCTTT
CASSHGGTEAFF
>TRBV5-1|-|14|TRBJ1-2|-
TGCGCCAGCAGCCGTGAGGGCCAGGCCTATGGCTACACCTTC
CASSREGQAYGYTF
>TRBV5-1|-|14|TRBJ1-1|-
TGCGCCAGCAGCCCGGGACCTTCGAACACTGAAGCTTTCTTT
CASSPGPSNTEAFF
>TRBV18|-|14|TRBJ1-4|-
TGTGCCAGCTCACCAGACAGGAGCAAGGAAAAACTGTTTTTT
CASSPDRSKEKLFF
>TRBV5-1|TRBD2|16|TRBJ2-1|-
TGCGCCAGCAGCTTGAGGACGGGAGGATCCTACAATGAGCAGTTCTTC
CASSLRTGGSYNEQFF
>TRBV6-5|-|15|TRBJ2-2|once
TGTGCCAGCAGGCAGGGTTGGTGGGGCACCGGGGAGCTGTTTTTT
CASRQGWWGTGELFF
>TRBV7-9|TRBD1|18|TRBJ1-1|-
TGTGCCAGCAGCTTAGTTCATGGGACAGGGGTCAGGAACACTGAAGCTTTCTTT
CASSLVHGTGVRNTEAFF
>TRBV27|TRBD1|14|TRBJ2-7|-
TGTGCCAGCCGACTGGGACAGCCGACGGGCGAGCAGTACTTC
CASRLGQPTGEQYF
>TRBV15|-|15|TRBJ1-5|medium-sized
TGTGCCACCAGCTACGATAGGAGTCTATATCAGCCCCAGCATTTT
CATSYDRSLYQPQHF
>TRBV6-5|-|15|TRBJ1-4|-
TGTGCCAGCAGCCCCGAGAGAACAACTAATGAAAAACTGTTTTTT
CASSPERTTNEKLFF
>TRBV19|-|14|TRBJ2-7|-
TGTGCCAGTAGTAGCCTCGCCGGGGCCTACGAGCAGTACTTC
CASSSLAGAYEQYF
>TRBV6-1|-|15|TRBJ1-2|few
TGTGCCAGCATTGAAGTTGAGGCAACTCACCCTGGCTACACCTTC
CASIEVEATHPGYTF
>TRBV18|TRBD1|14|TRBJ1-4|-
TGTGCCAGCTCTAAGATCACAGGGGATGAAAAACTGTTTTTT
CASSKITGDEKLFF
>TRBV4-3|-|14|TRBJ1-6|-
TGCGCCAGCAGCCCCGACCCAGGGTATTCACCCCTCCACTTT
CASSPDPGYSPLHF